This record covers a single TCR beta chain. One junction end does not reproduce the germline sequence, and a read error may be involved. CDR1 and CDR2 from the germline V gene are MGHRA and YSYEKL. The CDR3 is made up of 16 amino acids. The use of a sample-barcoded 5' primer and a J-beta primer mix characterized a second PCR of roughly 7 to 11 cycles. TCRdb re-derived calls from the 5' RACE reads in MiXCR, one entry per CDR3 protein. The sample has about 930,000 distinct CDR3 sequences, 25% to 30% seen once; the top ten hold more than 8.5%. These data originate in a study of blood T cells in healthy people across ages. These data are also associated with another study on T cells of mothers and their children.

The chain combines TRBV4-1 with TRBJ1-1, with D possibly TRBD1 on 5 matching bases. Sequenced material: blood. This TCR was recovered from a woman aged 40 to 49 in good health. CDR3 protein: CVSSHRTGTQNTEAFF. CDR3 bases: TGCGTCAGCAGCCATCGCACAGGTACCCAGAACACTGAAGCTTTCTTT.